This T cell receptor (beta chain) comes out of a study of blood T cell repertoires in COVID-19. Study-level information: T cells, B-cell-depleted T cells, or PBMCs supplied cDNA or gDNA.

In the source study's methods: Cell counts per sample came from amplifying reference gene primers. Only in-frame clones appear in the TCRdb table, and some are missing; sequencing was by immunoSEQ multiplex PCR. The DNA was the basis for D and trimming; V, J and clone size are from that table. The sample lists 270,000 or so clones; around 90% were seen once. Germline CDR1 and CDR2: PRHDT and FYEKMQ (reference sequence). V gave up 3 bases and J gave up 2 bases, with 10 bases separating them. The CDR3 loop spans 14 amino acids. Participants came from some 26 US areas, aged roughly 18 to 89 years. Clinical history reported by participants formed the basis on which cohorts were assigned.

The sequenced material came from PBMCs or T cells enriched from blood (not recorded which). V gene TRBV13 combines with J gene TRBJ2-5, with D perhaps TRBD2 (6 bases). The sequence was collected from a woman aged 30 to 39 with acute COVID-19. The CDR3 is CASSLVGGQETQYF. The CDR3 region has the DNA TGTGCCAGCAGCTTGGTTGGGGGGCAAGAGACCCAGTACTTC.